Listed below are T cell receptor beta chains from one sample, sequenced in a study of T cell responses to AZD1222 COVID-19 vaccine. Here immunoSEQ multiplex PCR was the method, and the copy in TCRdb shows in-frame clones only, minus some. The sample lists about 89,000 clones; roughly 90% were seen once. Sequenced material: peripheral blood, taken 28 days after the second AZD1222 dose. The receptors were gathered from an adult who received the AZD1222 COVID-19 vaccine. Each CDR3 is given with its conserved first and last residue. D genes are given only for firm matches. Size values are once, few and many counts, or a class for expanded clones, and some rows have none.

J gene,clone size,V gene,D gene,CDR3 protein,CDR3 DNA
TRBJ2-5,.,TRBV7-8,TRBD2,CASSLIRGGQETQYF,TGTGCCAGCAGCTTAATCCGGGGGGGGCAAGAGACCCAGTACTTC
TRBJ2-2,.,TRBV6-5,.,CASSYGRGLTGELFF,TGTGCCAGCAGTTACGGGCGGGGCCTCACCGGGGAGCTGTTTTTT
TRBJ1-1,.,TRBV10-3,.,CAISEALGKSHTEAFF,TGTGCCATCAGTGAGGCTTTGGGAAAAAGCCACACTGAAGCTTTCTTT
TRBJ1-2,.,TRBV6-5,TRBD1,CASSYNPQGAYYGYTF,TGTGCCAGCAGTTACAACCCGCAGGGGGCTTACTATGGCTACACCTTC
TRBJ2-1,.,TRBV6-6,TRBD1,CASSYSTDRAEQFF,TGTGCCAGCAGTTACTCGACGGACAGGGCTGAGCAGTTCTTC
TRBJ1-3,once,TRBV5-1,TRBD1,CASSQDRAGNTIYF,TGCGCCAGCAGCCAAGACAGGGCTGGAAACACCATATATTTT
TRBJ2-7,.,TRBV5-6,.,CASSAGLLGAYEQYF,TGTGCCAGCAGCGCGGGACTCTTAGGCGCCTACGAGCAGTACTTC
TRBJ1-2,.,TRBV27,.,CASSPLPTREGYTF,TGTGCCAGCAGTCCTCTCCCCACAAGGGAGGGCTACACCTTC
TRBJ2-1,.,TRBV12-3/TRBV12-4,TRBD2,CAIIAGIYNEQFF,TGTGCCATCATAGCGGGGATATACAATGAGCAGTTCTTC
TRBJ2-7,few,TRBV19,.,CASSIFGTSGEQYF,TGTGCCAGTAGTATATTCGGGACATCTGGCGAGCAGTACTTC
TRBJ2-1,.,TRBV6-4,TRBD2,CASSTSGGANEQFF,TGTGCCAGCAGCACTAGCGGGGGGGCCAATGAGCAGTTCTTC
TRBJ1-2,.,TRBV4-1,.,CASSQAVGQNYGYTF,TGCGCCAGCAGCCAAGCCGTCGGACAGAACTATGGCTACACCTTC
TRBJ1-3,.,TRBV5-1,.,CASSWTENSGNTIYF,TGCGCCAGCAGCTGGACAGAAAACTCTGGAAACACCATATATTTT
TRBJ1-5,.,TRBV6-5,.,CASRRKSNSNQPQHF,TGTGCCAGCAGACGAAAATCTAATAGCAATCAGCCCCAGCATTTT
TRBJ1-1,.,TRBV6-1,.,CASSETQALNTEAFF,TGTGCCAGCAGTGAGACACAGGCGTTGAACACTGAAGCTTTCTTT
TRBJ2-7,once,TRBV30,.,CAWSHPGALEQYF,TGTGCCTGGAGCCACCCAGGGGCGCTCGAGCAGTACTTC
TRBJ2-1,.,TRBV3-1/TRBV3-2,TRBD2,CASSQDLSSGGGEQFF,TGTGCCAGCAGCCAAGATCTCTCTAGCGGGGGTGGTGAGCAGTTCTTC
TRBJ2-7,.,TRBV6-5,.,CASSSGPEQYF,TGTGCCAGCAGTTCAGGTCCGGAGCAGTACTTC
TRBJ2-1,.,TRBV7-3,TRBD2,CASSPGSGGHNEQFF,TGTGCCAGCAGCCCCGGGAGCGGGGGGCACAATGAGCAGTTCTTC
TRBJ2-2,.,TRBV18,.,CASSPQSAQSGELFF,TGTGCCAGCTCACCCCAGAGTGCGCAGTCCGGGGAGCTGTTTTTT
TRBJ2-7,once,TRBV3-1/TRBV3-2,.,CASSQSRQSEQYF,TGTGCCAGCAGCCAATCCAGACAGTCCGAGCAGTACTTC